Listed below are T cell receptor beta chains from one sample, sequenced in a study of low-dose radiotherapy and immunotherapy resistance in tumors. TCRdb re-called the reads with MiXCR, one entry per CDR3 protein. The top ten clones hold more than 0.85% of a sample with tens of thousands of distinct CDR3 sequences, under 9.5% of them seen once. Sequencing was performed on PBMCs, taken before treatment. Receptors originate from a male donor with prostate cancer. The CDR3 runs from the conserved cysteine through the conserved F or W. A D gene is named only where the DNA matches it firmly. Clone size, where shown, is once, few, many, or a class for clones that have expanded.

J: TRBJ1-5; V: TRBV20-1; D: TRBD1; size: many; CDR3: CSAEQGASQPQHF; DNA: TGCAGTGCCGAACAGGGGGCAAGTCAGCCCCAGCATTTT
J: TRBJ2-2; V: TRBV28; D: NA; size: many; CDR3: CASSLADNTGELFF; DNA: TGTGCCAGCAGTTTGGCCGATAACACCGGGGAGCTGTTTTTT
J: TRBJ2-5; V: TRBV6-2/TRBV6-3; D: TRBD2; size: many; CDR3: CASRRGTSGQETQYF; DNA: TGTGCCAGCAGACGAGGGACTAGCGGACAAGAGACCCAGTACTTC
J: TRBJ1-1; V: TRBV29-1; D: NA; size: few; CDR3: CSVREDTEAFF; DNA: TGCAGCGTCAGGGAGGACACTGAAGCTTTCTTT
J: TRBJ2-2; V: TRBV19; D: TRBD2; size: few; CDR3: CASSRPTGLAGGPHGELFF; DNA: TGTGCCAGTAGTAGACCGACCGGCCTAGCGGGAGGGCCTCACGGGGAGCTGTTTTTT
J: TRBJ1-5; V: TRBV4-2; D: TRBD1; size: many; CDR3: CASSHDVGTDPSDPQHF; DNA: TGTGCCAGCAGCCACGATGTAGGGACAGACCCATCAGATCCCCAGCATTTT
J: TRBJ2-1; V: TRBV28; D: TRBD2; size: many; CDR3: CASREQEKTGTSGKGAYNEQFF; DNA: TGTGCCAGCAGAGAGCAGGAAAAAACCGGGACTAGCGGAAAAGGGGCCTACAATGAGCAGTTCTTC
J: TRBJ2-7; V: TRBV2; D: NA; size: few; CDR3: CASGEYLEYEQYF; DNA: TGTGCCAGTGGAGAGTACCTAGAATACGAGCAGTACTTC
J: TRBJ1-5; V: TRBV28; D: NA; size: many; CDR3: CASSANPLRGNQPQHF; DNA: TGTGCCAGCAGTGCAAACCCTCTTCGCGGCAATCAGCCCCAGCATTTT
J: TRBJ2-7; V: TRBV10-3; D: NA; size: many; CDR3: CAIRGSLGENEQYF; DNA: TGTGCCATCAGGGGAAGTTTAGGGGAGAACGAGCAGTACTTC
J: TRBJ2-1; V: TRBV3-1; D: TRBD2; size: many; CDR3: CASSKLSGRYNEQFF; DNA: TGTGCCAGCAGTAAATTAAGCGGGAGATACAATGAGCAGTTCTTC
J: TRBJ2-6; V: TRBV6-5; D: TRBD1; size: NA; CDR3: CASSSTGQTYSGANVLTF; DNA: TGTGCCAGCAGTTCGACGGGACAGACCTACTCTGGGGCCAACGTCCTGACTTTC
J: TRBJ2-7; V: TRBV29-1; D: TRBD1; size: NA; CDR3: CSVVGDRAYEQYF; DNA: TGCAGCGTTGTTGGGGACAGGGCCTACGAGCAGTACTTC
J: TRBJ1-5; V: TRBV5-6; D: NA; size: many; CDR3: CASSATGINQPQHF; DNA: TGTGCCAGCAGCGCCACAGGGATAAATCAGCCCCAGCATTTT
J: TRBJ1-6; V: TRBV5-4; D: NA; size: many; CDR3: CASSHGQPSPLHF; DNA: TGTGCCAGCAGCCATGGACAGCCCTCACCCCTCCACTTT
J: TRBJ1-2; V: TRBV29-1; D: NA; size: many; CDR3: CSVEDPGFGYGYTF; DNA: TGCAGCGTTGAAGATCCCGGTTTCGGCTATGGCTACACCTTC
J: TRBJ1-1; V: TRBV28; D: TRBD1; size: many; CDR3: CASSGGQLIGNTEAFF; DNA: TGTGCCAGCAGTGGGGGACAGCTTATAGGGAACACTGAAGCTTTCTTT